This passage covers 20 T cell receptor beta chains from one sample sequenced in a study of blood T cell repertoires in COVID-19. Method: immunoSEQ multiplex PCR; TCRdb's copy keeps in-frame clones and lacks some. The table has 300,000 or so clones, 70% to 90% seen once. The material sequenced was peripheral blood. Receptor source: a woman aged 40-49 years with acute or convalescent COVID-19.

The chain employs TRBV7-9 and TRBJ2-7; the match to TRBD1 covers 8 bases. J gave up 12 bases and V 5 bases, and 6 bases lay outside the gene matches. Looked up from germline, CDR1 is SEHNR and CDR2 is FQNEAQ (reference sequence). The CDR3 length is 11 residues. The CDR3 DNA is TGTGCCAGCAGCGCCCGGGACAGGCTGTACGTC. This translates into CASSARDRLYV.

V is TRBV2 and J is TRBJ2-5, with TRBD2 matching over 8 bases. CDR1 SNHLY and CDR2 FYNNEI come from the germline V gene. V shed 6 bases and J 4 bases; nucleotides not matched to a gene: 16. The CDR3 consists of 17 residues. The CDR3 protein is CASRTSAGRVWAETQYF. The DNA for the CDR3 is TGTGCCAGCAGGACTAGCGCGGGGAGAGTGTGGGCAGAGACCCAGTACTTC. The full variable domain, in which reference TRBV2 and TRBJ2-5 provide the parts outside the CDR3, is EPEVTQTPSHQVTQMGQEVILRCVPISNHLYFYWYRQILGQKVEFLVSFYNNEISEKSEIFDDQFSVERPDGSNFTLKIRSTKLEDSAMYFCASRTSAGRVWAETQYFGPGTRLLVL.

The CDR3 DNA follows: TGTGCCAGCAGCCAAGATCTGAAGGAGCGGGGGGGCTTAAAGACCCAGTACTTC. This gives the protein CASSQDLKERGGLKTQYF. The genes are TRBV4-2 and TRBJ2-5, with 10 bases aligning to TRBD2. Germline V gives CDR1 LGHNA, CDR2 YNFKEQ. J was trimmed by 6 bases and V by 0 bases; bases with no gene match: 13. The CDR3 contains 18 residues.

The CDR3 sequence: CASSSDSFSYEQYV. The CDR3 coding sequence is TGTGCCAGCAGTTCTGATAGCTTCTCCTACGAGCAGTACGTC. The chain employs TRBV28 and TRBJ2-7; D is uncertain. This CDR3 spans 14 amino acids. The germline CDR1 and CDR2 sequences are MDHEN and SYDVKM. The V gene lost 4 bases and the J gene lost 0 bases, with 10 bases spanning the gap.

This clone was found once. The chain joins TRBV3-1 (or the pseudogene TRBV3-2) to TRBJ1-1; no reliable D call. This CDR3 spans 12 amino acids. With 4 bases removed from V and 4 bases from J, the gap between germline ends came to 7 bases. The germline gives CDR1 LGHDT, CDR2 YNNKEL (reference sequence). CDR3 protein: CASSPRGTEAFF. CDR3 DNA: TGTGCCAGCAGCCCCCGGGGCACTGAAGCTTTCTTT.

V usage is TRBV15 and J usage is TRBJ1-1; tentatively, D is TRBD1 (5 bases). Germline assignment: CDR1 LNHNV and CDR2 YYDKDF (reference sequence). V was shortened by 3 bases and J by 1 base, with 15 bases between the two germline ends. CDR3 length: 16 amino acids. The CDR3 loop is CATSRRSGSGNTEAFF. CDR3 in DNA: TGTGCCACCAGCAGGAGGTCAGGGTCCGGGAACACTGAAGCTTTCTTT. The variable domain in full, completed from reference TRBV15 and TRBJ1-1, reads DAMVIQNPRYQVTQFGKPVTLSCSQTLNHNVMYWYQQKSSQAPKLLFHYYDKDFNNEADTPDNFQSRRPNTSFCFLDIRSPGLGDTAMYLCATSRRSGSGNTEAFFGQGTRLTVV.

The rearrangement links TRBV19 to TRBJ1-1; 7 nucleotides line up with TRBD1. The trim removed 4 bases at V and 2 bases at J, leaving 13 bases unmatched. Germline-derived CDR1 and CDR2 are LNHDA and SQIVND (reference sequence). This CDR3 contains 17 residues. This CDR3 reads CASSTHLLDRANTEAFF. CDR3 in DNA: TGTGCCAGTAGTACTCACCTTCTCGACAGGGCTAACACTGAAGCTTTCTTT.

This clone was counted a few times. The chain has TRBV21-1 and TRBJ2-7; the DNA was not compared with TRBD2, the D call given in the table. TRBV21-1 is assigned pseudogene status. The CDR3 contains 9 residues. As DNA, the CDR3 is TGTGCCAGCCGGCGGGTGCAGTACGTC. Translating it yields CASRRVQYV.

V is TRBV5-6 and J is TRBJ2-3; unclear D gene. The CDR3 loop spans 16 amino acids. CDR1 SGHDT and CDR2 YYEEEE come from the germline V gene. The V end was cut by 3 bases, the J end by 2 bases, with 16 bases between. The CDR3 reads CASSSLRDFNTDTQYF. The DNA for the CDR3 is TGTGCCAGCAGCTCCTTAAGAGACTTTAACACAGATACGCAGTATTTT.

The chain recombines TRBV20-1 with TRBJ2-1, with a tentative D call TRBD1 (6 bases). Germline CDR1 is DFQATT and CDR2 is SNEGSKA (reference sequence). Trimming shortened V by 3 bases and J by 10 bases, and 19 bases separated the two germline ends. This CDR3 has 14 residues. The chain's CDR3 is CSASFASRGLEQFF. The CDR3 DNA reads as TGCAGTGCTAGTTTTGCTAGCAGGGGCTTGGAGCAGTTCTTC.

J is TRBJ1-3 and V is TRBV6-1; D remains unclear. The CDR3 is 14 amino acids. Per the germline V gene, CDR1 is MNHNS and CDR2 is SASEGT. V was shortened by 2 bases and J by 4 bases, with 9 bases between the two germline ends. CDR3 sequence reads: CASSEKAYGNTIYF. The CDR3 coding sequence is TGTGCCAGCAGTGAAAAAGCCTACGGAAACACCATATATTTT.

V is TRBV28 and J is TRBJ1-2, with 9 bases that match TRBD1. Per the germline V gene, CDR1 is MDHEN and CDR2 is SYDVKM. The CDR3 consists of 15 residues. After removal of 5 bases from V and 5 bases from J, the junction contained 9 bases not matched to a gene. CDR3 residues: CASSPEGTGRYGYTF. The DNA for the CDR3 is TGTGCCAGCAGTCCCGAAGGGACAGGGCGGTATGGCTACACCTTC.

V usage is TRBV21-1 and J usage is TRBJ2-3; TRBD2 is the table's D call, not checked against the DNA. TRBV21-1 is noted as a pseudogene. This CDR3 has 17 amino acids. The CDR3 is CASSKCDSGGYIDTQYF. Here the CDR3 DNA reads TGTGCCAGCAGCAAATGTGATAGCGGGGGGTATATAGATACGCAGTATTTT.

This chain connects TRBV18 to TRBJ1-1, with D hard to call. V lost 1 base and J lost 1, with 16 bases in between. Germline lookup yields CDR1 KGHSH and CDR2 LQKENI. The CDR3 loop spans 17 amino acids. The DNA of the CDR3 is TGTGCCAGCTCACCACGCGAATCGGGATTCGGGAACACTGAAGCTTTCTTT. Translating it yields CASSPRESGFGNTEAFF.

This clone has only a few counts. The chain joins TRBV4-1 to TRBJ2-7; no clear D. This CDR3 spans 15 amino acids. Trimming removed 4 bases from V and 3 bases from J, with 16 bases in between. Per germline, CDR1 MGHRA and CDR2 YSYEKL. The CDR3 DNA sequence: TGCGCCAGCAGCCCGCCCATCGCAGCAGGCTACGAGCAGTACGTC. Protein: CASSPPIAAGYEQYV.

This chain connects TRBV30 to TRBJ2-3, with 8 bases identical to TRBD2. Germline CDR1 and CDR2: GTSNPN and SVGIG (reference sequence). With V trimmed by 3 bases and J by 2 bases, 10 bases remained unmatched. The length of the CDR3 is 16 residues. The CDR3 here is CAWSRGQRGHTDTQYF. Written as DNA, the CDR3 is TGTGCCTGGAGCCGCGGACAGCGGGGGCACACAGATACGCAGTATTTT.

The rearrangement uses TRBV5-5 and TRBJ1-6; D possibly corresponds to TRBD1 (6 bases). Trimming took 3 bases from V and 6 from J, leaving 10 bases between them. CDR3 length equals 14 residues. Germline CDR1 SGHKS, CDR2 YYEKEE (reference sequence). The DNA of the CDR3 is TGTGCCAGCAGCTACACGGACAGTAATTCACCCCTCCACTTT. Translation gives CASSYTDSNSPLHF.

The chain is built from TRBV19 and TRBJ1-3; a weak D match, TRBD1 (6 bases). V dropped 2 bases and J dropped 0 bases, with 8 bases sitting between them. The CDR3 consists of 15 residues. The germline V gene has CDR1 LNHDA and CDR2 SQIVND (reference sequence). The CDR3 here is CASSIQGPSGNTIYF. In DNA form, the CDR3 reads TGTGCCAGTAGTATACAGGGGCCCTCTGGAAACACCATATATTTT.

V and J are TRBV29-1 and TRBJ1-2, with 7 bases identical to TRBD1. Trimming at V came to 6 bases and at J to 8 bases, leaving 15 bases not matched to a gene. The germline CDR1 and CDR2 sequences are SQVTM and ANQGSEA. This CDR3 region has 14 residues. The CDR3 is CSVRGTSIPGGYTF. CDR3 nucleotides: TGCAGCGTCAGGGGGACCTCAATACCCGGGGGCTACACCTTC. The variable domain in full, with the rest retrieved from reference TRBV29-1 and TRBJ1-2, is SAVISQKPSRDICQRGTSLTIQCQVDSQVTMMFWYRQQPGQSLTLIATANQGSEATYESGFVIDKFPISRPNLTFSTLTVSNMSPEDSSIYLCSVRGTSIPGGYTFGSGTRLTVV.

The chain links TRBV7-2 to TRBJ2-7; 12 positions agree with TRBD1. Germline CDR1 is SGHTA and CDR2 is FQGNSA. This CDR3 is built from 14 residues. J gave up 4 bases and V 4 bases, and 2 bases lay outside the gene matches. The CDR3 is CASSSGQGAYEQYV. In DNA form, the CDR3 reads TGTGCCAGCAGCTCGGGACAGGGGGCTTACGAGCAGTACGTC.